The rows below give T cell receptor beta chains drawn from one sample of a study of spatial heterogeneity in lung cancer. One entry per CDR3 protein results from TCRdb running MiXCR on the 5' RACE reads. The profile covers 82,000 or so distinct CDR3 sequences, with roughly an eighth appearing a single time and 3.5% to 5.5% taken by the ten largest. The specimen was PBMCs, collected at surgery. The source of these receptors is a male donor with early-stage non-small cell lung cancer. Both conserved end residues are part of each CDR3. A D gene is named only where the DNA matches it firmly. Part of the rows lack a size; the others show once, few, many or a class for expanded clones.

clone size | J gene | V gene | D gene | CDR3 length | CDR3 protein | CDR3 DNA
few | TRBJ1-5 | TRBV20-1 | . | 13 | CSAKGTPDQPQHF | TGCAGTGCTAAGGGGACACCCGATCAGCCCCAGCATTTT
medium-sized | TRBJ1-1 | TRBV13 | . | 14 | CASSLSRMNTEAFF | TGTGCCAGCAGCTTATCACGGATGAACACTGAAGCTTTCTTT
many | TRBJ2-7 | TRBV29-1 | . | 13 | CSVGTSSSYEQYF | TGCAGCGTCGGGACGTCGAGCTCCTACGAGCAGTACTTC
few | TRBJ1-2 | TRBV18 | . | 14 | CASLDSGGARGYTF | TGTGCCAGTCTTGACAGTGGAGGGGCGCGTGGCTACACCTTC
few | TRBJ1-3 | TRBV7-8 | TRBD1 | 14 | CASSQQGAGNTIYF | TGTGCCAGCAGTCAACAGGGGGCTGGAAACACCATATATTTT
. | TRBJ2-1 | TRBV5-1 | . | 14 | CASSLELARDEQFF | TGCGCCAGCAGCTTGGAGCTAGCGCGGGATGAGCAGTTCTTC
once | TRBJ2-5 | TRBV7-8 | TRBD2 | 13 | CASSWREAETQYF | TGTGCCAGCAGCTGGCGGGAGGCAGAGACCCAGTACTTC
few | TRBJ2-7 | TRBV30 | . | 14 | CAWRTQGTSYEQYF | TGTGCCTGGAGGACGCAGGGAACCAGCTACGAGCAGTACTTC
. | TRBJ2-1 | TRBV9 | TRBD2 | 16 | CASSATWGLGGDEQFF | TGTGCCAGCAGCGCCACATGGGGACTAGGTGGGGATGAGCAGTTCTTC
many | TRBJ1-1 | TRBV20-1 | . | 13 | CSARRGENTEAFF | TGCAGTGCTAGAAGGGGGGAGAACACTGAAGCTTTCTTT
. | TRBJ1-1 | TRBV7-3 | . | 13 | CASSLQMNTEAFF | TGTGCCAGCAGCTTACAGATGAACACTGAAGCTTTCTTT
. | TRBJ2-7 | TRBV11-2 | TRBD2 | 14 | CASSFASGGTEQYF | TGTGCCAGCAGCTTTGCCAGCGGGGGAACCGAGCAGTACTTC
few | TRBJ1-1 | TRBV18 | . | 17 | CASSPVHQGWENTEAFF | TGTGCCAGCTCACCGGTTCATCAGGGATGGGAGAACACTGAAGCTTTCTTT
. | TRBJ2-1 | TRBV29-1 | . | 14 | CSVEGLGGANEQFF | TGCAGCGTTGAAGGATTGGGCGGAGCGAATGAGCAGTTCTTC
many | TRBJ1-1 | TRBV19 | . | 11 | CASSSELEAFF | TGTGCCAGTAGTTCCGAGCTGGAAGCTTTCTTT
few | TRBJ2-7 | TRBV20-1 | . | 11 | CSARAAYEQYF | TGCAGTGCTAGAGCCGCTTACGAGCAGTACTTC
medium-sized | TRBJ2-1 | TRBV12-3/TRBV12-4 | . | 13 | CASRGLGGNEQFF | TGTGCCAGCAGAGGACTAGGGGGCAATGAGCAGTTCTTC
. | TRBJ2-7 | TRBV3-1 | . | 14 | CASSQGAGTYEQYF | TGTGCCAGCAGCCAAGGGGCGGGTACCTACGAGCAGTACTTC
once | TRBJ2-3 | TRBV13 | . | 13 | CASSFAVVDTQYF | TGTGCCAGCAGCTTCGCTGTTGTAGATACGCAGTATTTT
. | TRBJ1-1 | TRBV20-1 | . | 17 | CSAHNRDPLVMNTEAFF | TGCAGTGCTCATAACCGGGACCCCCTCGTGATGAACACTGAAGCTTTCTTT
few | TRBJ2-3 | TRBV20-1 | TRBD2 | 14 | CSAASGGNTDTQYF | TGCAGTGCCGCTAGCGGGGGTAACACAGATACGCAGTATTTT
many | TRBJ1-4 | TRBV6-5 | . | 13 | CASSYSSGGKLFF | TGTGCCAGCAGTTACTCGAGCGGGGGGAAACTGTTTTTT
many | TRBJ2-7 | TRBV5-1 | . | 15 | CASSLEWGQWYEQYF | TGCGCCAGCAGCTTGGAATGGGGGCAATGGTACGAGCAGTACTTC
many | TRBJ1-5 | TRBV25-1 | . | 15 | CASSEGAGSNQPQHF | TGTGCCAGCAGTGAGGGGGCAGGAAGCAATCAGCCCCAGCATTTT
. | TRBJ1-1 | TRBV12-5 | TRBD1 | 16 | CASGLVNRGWDTEAFF | TGTGCTAGTGGTTTGGTAAACAGGGGATGGGACACTGAAGCTTTCTTT
. | TRBJ2-1 | TRBV7-8 | TRBD2 | 16 | CASSLVAGGPYNEQFF | TGTGCCAGCAGCTTAGTAGCGGGAGGTCCCTACAATGAGCAGTTCTTC
. | TRBJ2-2 | TRBV19 | . | 14 | CASSIGRYTGELFF | TGTGCCAGTAGTATAGGACGATACACCGGGGAGCTGTTTTTT
. | TRBJ2-3 | TRBV6-5 | TRBD1 | 16 | CASSYSGRGRKDTQYF | TGTGCCAGCAGTTACTCGGGTAGGGGGCGAAAAGATACGCAGTATTTT
. | TRBJ1-2 | TRBV29-1 | . | 10 | CSVAQEGSAF | TGCAGCGTTGCCCAAGAGGGGAGCGCCTTC
. | TRBJ1-2 | TRBV10-3 | . | 15 | CAIRETGGMGYGYTF | TGTGCCATCAGGGAGACAGGCGGGATGGGATATGGCTACACCTTC
few | TRBJ2-1 | TRBV10-3 | . | 16 | CAISESTTAMRDEQFF | TGTGCCATCAGTGAGTCAACGACAGCGATGAGGGATGAGCAGTTCTTC
. | TRBJ2-7 | TRBV6-5 | . | 12 | CASNTPAGEQYF | TGTGCCAGCAATACCCCGGCGGGCGAGCAGTACTTC
few | TRBJ2-1 | TRBV25-1 | . | 20 | CASSELGGTHSRADLNEQFF | TGTGCCAGCAGTGAATTAGGCGGGACACACTCCAGAGCGGATTTAAATGAGCAGTTCTTC
many | TRBJ2-5 | TRBV24-1 | . | 14 | CATSDSGLQETQYF | TGTGCCACCAGTGACTCCGGGTTGCAAGAGACCCAGTACTTC
many | TRBJ1-1 | TRBV2 | TRBD1 | 14 | CASSENRGVAEAFF | TGTGCCAGCAGTGAGAACAGGGGGGTGGCTGAAGCTTTCTTT
. | TRBJ1-1 | TRBV5-1 | . | 14 | CASSLDGDGTEAFF | TGCGCCAGCAGCTTGGACGGGGATGGCACTGAAGCTTTCTTT
few | TRBJ1-1 | TRBV29-1 | TRBD1 | 13 | CSVEGDRGAEAFF | TGCAGCGTTGAAGGGGACAGGGGGGCTGAAGCTTTCTTT
many | TRBJ1-1 | TRBV12-3/TRBV12-4 | . | 14 | CASSLISGADEAFF | TGTGCCAGCAGTTTGATCTCGGGGGCGGATGAAGCTTTCTTT